This entry concerns a single T cell receptor beta chain. This clonotype has a handful of counts. Its recognized antigen is unknown. One base away there is no much larger clone; base qualities are not given. A library prepared for alpha chains yielded this beta chain as an off-target read; its size is of little meaning. This entry is derived from a study of spatial heterogeneity in lung cancer (dated by TCRdb to between 2018 and 2021). Notes on the research overall: More beta-chain than alpha-chain transcripts were consistently detected, likely reflecting higher beta-chain transcript abundance. Both alpha and beta chains were TCR-sequenced in approximately 200 tumor regions, around 65 matched nontumor lung samples and roughly 50 PBMC samples obtained at surgery. In tumor regions, TCR transcript counts showed a strong correlation with a T cell transcriptional module score derived from matched bulk RNA-seq. In the raw uncorrected reads, each unique combination of TCR and UMI appeared more than ten times on average. TCR repertoire features were related to nonsynonymous mutation counts determined by whole-exome sequencing of tumor tissue. The study quantitatively compared TCR alpha and beta repertoires across multiple tumor regions, matched nontumor lung and blood in non-small cell lung cancer.

The time point label here, explained by the study, means: sample taken at primary tumor resection. The donors were 70 or so patients from the lung TRACERx cohort who had early-stage, untreated non-small cell lung cancer. Without any cell sorting, TCR sequencing was performed on whole RNA extracted either from tumor and nontumor lung tissue or from cryopreserved PBMC samples. A patient was chosen for TCR sequencing only when enough RNA was available from at least two tumor regions. Tumor and adjacent nontumor lung specimens were reviewed by a lung pathologist before selection. The CDR3 spans 13 residues, from the cysteine through the phenylalanine. Just CDR3 DNA is preserved here, 39 bases in frame from base 1. CDR1 and CDR2 are drawn from the germline V gene: SQVTM, ANQGSEA. V loses 8 bases, J loses 1 base, and the germline ends lie 14 bases apart. Broader findings and caveats from the paper: The number of expanded intratumoral alpha and beta TCRs correlated with the tumor nonsynonymous mutation count. TCR-seq coverage of tumor T cells was estimated at only about 7% for alpha chains and around 14% for beta chains. The count of ubiquitous expanded TCRs correlated with the count of ubiquitous nonsynonymous mutations, and the count of regional expanded TCRs correlated with the count of regional nonsynonymous mutations. Confirming at a functional level the hypothesis that regional TCRs recognize regional mutations was considered to require additional single-cell paired TCR alpha and beta sequencing.

The library was made by 5' RACE. Sequencing took place on a NextSeq 500. To allow correction of PCR and sequencing errors, the TCR library protocol tagged every TCR cDNA molecule with a unique molecular identifier. In the source study's methods: TCR identification, UMI-based error correction and CDR3 extraction were all carried out with Decombinator tools. Expanded TCRs were defined as those above a frequency of 2 per 1,000, corresponding to the top 1% of the tumor frequency distribution. Expanded tumor TCRs statistically deemed absent (corrected P<0.05) from at least one tumor region were classed as regional, and all other expanded tumor TCRs were classed as ubiquitous. Rényi diversity was computed with the R vegan package after subsampling each repertoire 100 times to 5,000 TCRs. CDR3 similarity networks were constructed using string-kernel similarity of amino acid triplets, with links drawn between CDR3s whose pairwise similarity was above 0.82. The public reads were reprocessed in TCRdb via fastp at Q25 and MiXCR, keeping in-frame beta chains. Rows with one shared CDR3 protein collapse into an entry with the most common genes and DNA. Clone size and V and J calls follow TCRdb, not the original study. The sample yields about 7,900 distinct CDR3 sequences; roughly 7.5% were counted once. The biggest ten clones account for about a sixth of the sample.

The specimen comprised lung tumor tissue, sampled at surgery. Here the chain combines TRBV29-1 and TRBJ1-1; the D gene lacks a confident call. The receptor was isolated from a female donor with early-stage non-small cell lung cancer. This receptor has the CDR3 CSITGSENTEAFF. The DNA sequence is as follows: TGCAGCATCACCGGGTCTGAGAACACTGAAGCTTTCTTT.